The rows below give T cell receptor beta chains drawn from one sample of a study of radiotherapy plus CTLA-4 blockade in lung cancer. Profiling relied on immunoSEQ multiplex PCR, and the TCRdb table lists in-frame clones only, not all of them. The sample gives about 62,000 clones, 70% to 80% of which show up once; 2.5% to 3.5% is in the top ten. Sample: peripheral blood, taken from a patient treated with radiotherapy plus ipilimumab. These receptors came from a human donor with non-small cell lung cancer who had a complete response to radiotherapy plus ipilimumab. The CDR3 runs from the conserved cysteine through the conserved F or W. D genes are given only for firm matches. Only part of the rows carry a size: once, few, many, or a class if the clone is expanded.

CDR3: CASSSDVRGDIQYF
DNA: TGTGCCAGCAGTTCCGACGTACGGGGGGACATTCAGTACTTC
V: TRBV2
size: -
J: TRBJ2-4
D: TRBD2

CDR3: CASTPGGFTDTQYF
DNA: TGTGCCAGCACCCCGGGAGGATTCACAGATACGCAGTATTTT
V: TRBV7-9
size: once
J: TRBJ2-3
D: TRBD2

CDR3: CASSFEVVKGSGNTIYF
DNA: TGTGCCAGCAGCTTCGAGGTAGTAAAAGGCTCTGGAAACACCATATATTTT
V: TRBV5-6
size: few
J: TRBJ1-3
D: -

CDR3: CASSSSDRLSYNEQFF
DNA: TGTGCCAGTAGTTCCTCGGACAGGCTCTCCTACAATGAGCAGTTCTTC
V: TRBV19
size: once
J: TRBJ2-1
D: TRBD1

CDR3: CASSPHFESGGLGEQYF
DNA: TGTGCCAGCTCACCCCATTTTGAATCAGGGGGACTGGGCGAGCAGTACTTC
V: TRBV18
size: -
J: TRBJ2-7
D: -

CDR3: CATSRDSGTDTQYF
DNA: TGTGCCACCAGCCGGGACTCTGGCACAGATACGCAGTATTTT
V: TRBV15
size: -
J: TRBJ2-3
D: -

CDR3: CASANSRGLGGYTF
DNA: TGTGCCAGCGCGAACTCGAGGGGGTTAGGCGGCTACACCTTC
V: TRBV28
size: -
J: TRBJ1-2
D: -

CDR3: CATDGPGQGSGYTF
DNA: TGTGCCACCGATGGGCCTGGACAGGGGTCTGGCTACACCTTC
V: TRBV6-6
size: -
J: TRBJ1-2
D: TRBD1

CDR3: CASSEVGLAGGRDEQFF
DNA: TGTGCCAGCAGTGAAGTCGGGCTAGCGGGAGGCCGGGATGAGCAGTTCTTC
V: TRBV2
size: -
J: TRBJ2-1
D: TRBD2

CDR3: CASSFGSGGPTGELFF
DNA: TGTGCCAGCAGTTTTGGGTCAGGGGGCCCCACCGGGGAGCTGTTTTTT
V: TRBV28
size: -
J: TRBJ2-2
D: TRBD1

CDR3: CAISERAGTDTQYF
DNA: TGTGCCATCAGTGAACGCGCCGGCACAGATACGCAGTATTTT
V: TRBV10-3
size: -
J: TRBJ2-3
D: -

CDR3: CASSFSGPYEQYF
DNA: TGTGCCAGCAGTTTTTCCGGTCCCTACGAGCAGTACTTC
V: TRBV28
size: -
J: TRBJ2-7
D: -

CDR3: CASSLATGGTGELFF
DNA: TGTGCCAGCAGCTTAGCGACAGGGGGAACCGGGGAGCTGTTTTTT
V: TRBV7-2
size: -
J: TRBJ2-2
D: TRBD1

CDR3: CASSQMSAGWIEAFF
DNA: TGTGCCAGCTCACAAATGTCCGCGGGATGGATTGAAGCTTTCTTT
V: TRBV18
size: -
J: TRBJ1-1
D: -

CDR3: CASSSSGGNYEQYF
DNA: TGTGCCAGCAGTTCTAGCGGAGGGAATTACGAGCAGTACTTC
V: TRBV28
size: few
J: TRBJ2-7
D: TRBD2

CDR3: CASSPTSGGELFF
DNA: TGTGCCAGCAGCCCAACTAGCGGGGGGGAGCTGTTTTTT
V: TRBV11-2
size: -
J: TRBJ2-2
D: TRBD2

CDR3: CAISQGAVVQPQHF
DNA: TGTGCCATCAGTCAGGGGGCAGTGGTTCAGCCCCAGCATTTT
V: TRBV10-3
size: -
J: TRBJ1-5
D: TRBD1

CDR3: CASSKRTGGPYEQYF
DNA: TGTGCCAGTAGTAAAAGGACAGGGGGGCCCTACGAGCAGTACTTC
V: TRBV19
size: -
J: TRBJ2-7
D: TRBD1

CDR3: CASSLDLEGVGELFF
DNA: TGTGCCAGCAGCTTAGACTTGGAGGGCGTCGGGGAGCTGTTTTTT
V: TRBV7-9
size: -
J: TRBJ2-2
D: -

CDR3: CASSQDGGGSYNEQFF
DNA: TGCGCCAGCAGCCAAGACGGGGGAGGGTCCTACAATGAGCAGTTCTTC
V: TRBV4-3
size: -
J: TRBJ2-1
D: TRBD2

CDR3: CAWSIAYEQYF
DNA: TGTGCCTGGAGTATAGCCTACGAGCAGTACTTC
V: TRBV30
size: -
J: TRBJ2-7
D: -

CDR3: CASSLGWKGLETQYF
DNA: TGTGCCAGCAGCTTAGGTTGGAAGGGGCTTGAGACCCAGTACTTC
V: TRBV7-9
size: -
J: TRBJ2-5
D: -

CDR3: CASSYSSRGSYGYTF
DNA: TGTGCCAGCAGTTACTCGAGTAGGGGGAGTTATGGCTACACCTTC
V: TRBV6-5
size: -
J: TRBJ1-2
D: -

CDR3: CASSWDRARGGYTF
DNA: TGTGCCAGCAGCTGGGACAGGGCTAGGGGTGGCTACACCTTC
V: TRBV7-9
size: -
J: TRBJ1-2
D: TRBD1

CDR3: CASSINRDGNQPQHF
DNA: TGTGCCAGTAGTATAAACAGGGACGGCAATCAGCCCCAGCATTTT
V: TRBV19
size: -
J: TRBJ1-5
D: -

CDR3: CASSFRTSGGASTDTQYF
DNA: TGTGCCAGCAGCTTCAGGACTAGCGGGGGTGCTAGCACAGATACGCAGTATTTT
V: TRBV11-2
size: few
J: TRBJ2-3
D: TRBD2

CDR3: CASRLPGLGAGELFF
DNA: TGTGCCAGCAGGCTCCCGGGACTAGGGGCCGGGGAGCTGTTTTTT
V: TRBV28
size: -
J: TRBJ2-2
D: TRBD2

CDR3: CASSLAGGLDTQYF
DNA: TGTGCCAGCAGTTTGGCAGGGGGTTTGGATACGCAGTATTTT
V: TRBV7-3
size: -
J: TRBJ2-3
D: TRBD1

CDR3: CASSVSHGGISNQPQHF
DNA: TGTGCCAGCAGTGTAAGCCACGGGGGTATAAGCAATCAGCCCCAGCATTTT
V: TRBV2
size: -
J: TRBJ1-5
D: -

CDR3: CASSSRTGGFTGELFF
DNA: TGTGCCAGCAGTTCGAGGACAGGGGGCTTCACCGGGGAGCTGTTTTTT
V: TRBV2
size: -
J: TRBJ2-2
D: TRBD1

CDR3: CASSIHGEKLFF
DNA: TGTGCCAGTAGTATCCACGGTGAAAAACTGTTTTTT
V: TRBV19
size: few
J: TRBJ1-4
D: -

CDR3: CASSLYTGGLAVINEQFF
DNA: TGTGCCAGCAGCTTATATACGGGGGGGCTAGCGGTGATTAATGAGCAGTTCTTC
V: TRBV7-2
size: -
J: TRBJ2-1
D: TRBD2

CDR3: CASSYSNLPDTGELFF
DNA: TGTGCCAGCAGTTACTCGAATCTGCCAGACACCGGGGAGCTGTTTTTT
V: TRBV6-5
size: -
J: TRBJ2-2
D: -

CDR3: CASSPPSYGYTF
DNA: TGTGCCAGCAGCCCCCCTAGTTATGGCTACACCTTC
V: TRBV7-9
size: few
J: TRBJ1-2
D: -

CDR3: CASSISQGYEQYF
DNA: TGTGCCAGTAGTATTTCTCAGGGATACGAGCAGTACTTC
V: TRBV19
size: -
J: TRBJ2-7
D: -

CDR3: CATSRGALYEQYF
DNA: TGTGCCACCAGCAGAGGGGCACTCTACGAGCAGTACTTC
V: TRBV15
size: -
J: TRBJ2-7
D: -

CDR3: CASSWTSSGGDLTDTQYF
DNA: TGTGCCAGCAGCTGGACTTCTAGCGGGGGGGACCTCACAGATACGCAGTATTTT
V: TRBV7-2
size: -
J: TRBJ2-3
D: TRBD2

CDR3: CASSLTGVNTEAFF
DNA: TGCGCCAGCAGCCTGACAGGGGTGAACACTGAAGCTTTCTTT
V: TRBV5-1
size: -
J: TRBJ1-1
D: TRBD1

CDR3: CAWSVRGSGYTF
DNA: TGTGCCTGGAGTGTACGAGGGTCTGGCTACACCTTC
V: TRBV30
size: -
J: TRBJ1-2
D: -